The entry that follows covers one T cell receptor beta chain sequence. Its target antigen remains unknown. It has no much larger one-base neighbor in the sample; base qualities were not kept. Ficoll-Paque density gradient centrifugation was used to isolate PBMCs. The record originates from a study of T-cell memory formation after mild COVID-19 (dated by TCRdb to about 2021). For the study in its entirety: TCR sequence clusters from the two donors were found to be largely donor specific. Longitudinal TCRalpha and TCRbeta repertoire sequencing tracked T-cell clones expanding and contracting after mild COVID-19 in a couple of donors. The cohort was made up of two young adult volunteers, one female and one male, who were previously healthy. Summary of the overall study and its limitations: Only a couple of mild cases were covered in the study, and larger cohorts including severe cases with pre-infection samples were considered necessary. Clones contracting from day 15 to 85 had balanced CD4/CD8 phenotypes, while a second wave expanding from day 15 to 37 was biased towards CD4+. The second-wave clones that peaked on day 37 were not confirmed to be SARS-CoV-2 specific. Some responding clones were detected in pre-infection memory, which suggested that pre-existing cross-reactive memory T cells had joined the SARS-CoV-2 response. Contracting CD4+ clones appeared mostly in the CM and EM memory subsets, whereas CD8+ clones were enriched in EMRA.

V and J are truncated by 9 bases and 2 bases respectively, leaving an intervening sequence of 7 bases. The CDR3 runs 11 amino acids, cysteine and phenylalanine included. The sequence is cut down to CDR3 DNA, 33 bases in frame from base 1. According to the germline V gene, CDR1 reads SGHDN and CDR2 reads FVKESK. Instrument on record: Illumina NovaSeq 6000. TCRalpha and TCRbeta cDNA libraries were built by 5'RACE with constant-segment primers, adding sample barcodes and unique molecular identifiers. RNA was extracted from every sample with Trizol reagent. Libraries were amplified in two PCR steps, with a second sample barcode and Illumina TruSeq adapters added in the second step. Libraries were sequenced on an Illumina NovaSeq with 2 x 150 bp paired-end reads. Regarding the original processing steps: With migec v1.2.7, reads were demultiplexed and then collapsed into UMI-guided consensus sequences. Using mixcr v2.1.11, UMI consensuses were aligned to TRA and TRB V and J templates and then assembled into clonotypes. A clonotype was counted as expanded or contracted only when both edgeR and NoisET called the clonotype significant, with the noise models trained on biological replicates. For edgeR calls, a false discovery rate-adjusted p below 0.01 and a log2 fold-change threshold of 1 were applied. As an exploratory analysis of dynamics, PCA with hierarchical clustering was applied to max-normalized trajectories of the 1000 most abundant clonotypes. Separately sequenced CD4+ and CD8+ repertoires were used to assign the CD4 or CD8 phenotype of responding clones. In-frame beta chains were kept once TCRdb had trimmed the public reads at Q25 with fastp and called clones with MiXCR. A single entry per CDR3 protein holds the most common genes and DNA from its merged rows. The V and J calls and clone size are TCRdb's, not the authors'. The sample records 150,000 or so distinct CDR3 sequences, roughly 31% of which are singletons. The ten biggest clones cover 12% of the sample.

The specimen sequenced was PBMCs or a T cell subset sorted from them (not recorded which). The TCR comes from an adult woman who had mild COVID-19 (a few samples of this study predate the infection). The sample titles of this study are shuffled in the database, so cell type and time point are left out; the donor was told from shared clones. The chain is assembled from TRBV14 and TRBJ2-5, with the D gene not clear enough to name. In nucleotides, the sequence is TGTGCCAGACCGTGGCAAGAGACCCAGTACTTC. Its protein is CARPWQETQYF.